This entry features one TCR beta chain sequence. The germline gives CDR1 LNHDA, CDR2 SQIVND (reference sequence). Trimming took 1 base from V and 7 from J, leaving 8 bases between them. The CDR3 has 14 residues. The sample belongs to a study of blood T cell repertoires in COVID-19. Those who participated ranged in age from roughly 18 to 89 years and resided in 24 US areas. Authors' processing steps: Amplifying reference gene primers gave estimates of nucleated cell counts. Generated by immunoSEQ multiplex PCR, the TCRdb table keeps only in-frame clones and is missing some. V and J calls and clone size come straight from that table; D and trimming were deduced from the DNA. The sample holds fewer than 250,000 clones, roughly 85% seen once.

The sample was PBMCs or T cells enriched from blood (not recorded which). J is TRBJ1-6 and V is TRBV19; TRBD1 is a possible D gene (6 bases). The receptor comes from a woman aged 45-59 years who had been exposed to COVID-19. Written as DNA, the CDR3 is TGTGCCAGTAGTATAGTCGGACAGAATTCACCCCTCCACTTT. The encoded protein is CASSIVGQNSPLHF.